This is a list of T cell receptor beta chains from one sample in a study of T cells after yellow fever vaccination. TCRdb used MiXCR to reprocess the 5' RACE reads, holding one entry per CDR3 protein. The sample has around 120,000 distinct CDR3 sequences, roughly 7.2% seen once. Sequencing was performed on CD4+ T cells sorted from PBMCs, taken 45 days after the first yellow fever vaccination. The receptors were sampled from a man between 18 and 29 years old who received the YFV17D yellow fever vaccine. CDR3s leave out the opening cysteine and the closing phenylalanine or tryptophan.

J | V | CDR3
TRBJ2-5 | TRBV19 | ASSISRVETQY
TRBJ1-5 | TRBV15 | ATSREGFSNQPQH
TRBJ2-7 | TRBV11-2 | ASSQDRGYEQY
TRBJ2-5 | TRBV7-9 | ASSLGLAETQY
TRBJ2-5 | TRBV7-7 | ASSLTGGGETQY
TRBJ1-4 | TRBV14 | ASSQAYGRSRATNEKLF
TRBJ2-5 | TRBV5-1 | ASSSGDVWETQY
TRBJ2-1 | TRBV7-2 | ASSLWASGGAFEQF
TRBJ2-5 | TRBV7-2 | ASSSGLALETQY
TRBJ1-1 | TRBV20-1 | SARGGGTEAF
TRBJ1-2 | TRBV18 | ASSPLGGERGYT
TRBJ2-1 | TRBV7-3 | ASRPSGGSYNEQF
TRBJ2-7 | TRBV7-2 | ASSLASGQGNPYEQY
TRBJ2-7 | TRBV7-3 | ASISCGTGIYEQY
TRBJ1-4 | TRBV29-1 | SVLSEEKLF
TRBJ1-1 | TRBV5-1 | ASSPRQGHTEAF
TRBJ2-3 | TRBV7-3 | ASSLGTSGRTDTQY
TRBJ1-6 | TRBV12-3/TRBV12-4 | ASSFLPGSNSPLH
TRBJ1-2 | TRBV12-3/TRBV12-4 | ASRNTGIGYGYT
TRBJ2-3 | TRBV30 | AWSAATITDTQY
TRBJ2-1 | TRBV6-2/TRBV6-3 | ASSYSRGHSYNEQF
TRBJ1-2 | TRBV20-1 | SARRDRVYGYT
TRBJ2-2 | TRBV12-3/TRBV12-4 | ASRSGTVNTGELF
TRBJ2-1 | TRBV20-1 | SAISGGAFNEQF
TRBJ2-5 | TRBV4-3 | ASSPSIRAEGETQY
TRBJ2-5 | TRBV20-1 | SALSGGDQETQY
TRBJ1-1 | TRBV7-2 | ASSRQGDTEAF
TRBJ2-3 | TRBV20-1 | SMRLAGGGTDTQY
TRBJ1-2 | TRBV18 | ASSAPEQDAYT
TRBJ2-3 | TRBV4-3 | ASSQHPSTSGGADTQY
TRBJ2-2 | TRBV7-2 | ASSLDYGELF
TRBJ2-5 | TRBV6-1 | ASTGTSGGQETQY
TRBJ2-2 | TRBV7-3 | ASSGPGLKTGELF
TRBJ1-5 | TRBV12-3/TRBV12-4 | ASSLRSWTEGQPQH
TRBJ1-6 | TRBV7-9 | ASSTQAGGNSPLH
TRBJ1-1 | TRBV6-6 | ASSLVTGTEAF
TRBJ2-1 | TRBV5-1 | ASRDSHNEQF
TRBJ1-2 | TRBV12-3/TRBV12-4 | ASSLVSGLDGYT
TRBJ2-1 | TRBV7-6 | ASSLAGGPSGEQF
TRBJ2-3 | TRBV7-2 | ASSPHRVSDTQY
TRBJ2-5 | TRBV5-1 | ASSLAGGDETQY
TRBJ2-5 | TRBV7-2 | ASSSRRSQETQY
TRBJ2-7 | TRBV13 | ASSLERPGASSYEQY
TRBJ1-2 | TRBV4-3 | ASSQDLWQNYGYT
TRBJ2-3 | TRBV5-1 | ASSPRTSPDTQY
TRBJ2-5 | TRBV7-6 | ASSFRGNSLQETQY